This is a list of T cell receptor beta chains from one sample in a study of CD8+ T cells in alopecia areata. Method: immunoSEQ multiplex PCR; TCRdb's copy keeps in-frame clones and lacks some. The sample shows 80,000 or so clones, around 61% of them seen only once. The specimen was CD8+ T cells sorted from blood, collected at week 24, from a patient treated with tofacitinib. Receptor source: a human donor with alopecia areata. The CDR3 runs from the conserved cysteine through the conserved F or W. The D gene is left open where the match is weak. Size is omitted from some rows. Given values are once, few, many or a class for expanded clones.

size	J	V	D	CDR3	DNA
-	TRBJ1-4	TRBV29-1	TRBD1	CSVSLQGAYEKLFF	TGCAGCGTTTCTTTACAGGGGGCCTATGAAAAACTGTTTTTT
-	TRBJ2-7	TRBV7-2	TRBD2	CASSLGGRGGGYEQYF	TGTGCCAGCAGCTTAGGGGGGAGGGGAGGAGGCTACGAGCAGTACTTC
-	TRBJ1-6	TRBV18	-	CASSPEGWSSYNSPLHF	TGTGCCAGCTCACCCGAAGGATGGAGCTCCTATAATTCACCCCTCCACTTT
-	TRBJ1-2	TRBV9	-	CASSVYLEYRAYGYTF	TGTGCCAGCAGCGTATACCTTGAATACAGGGCCTATGGCTACACCTTC
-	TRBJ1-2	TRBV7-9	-	CASSLATGNGYTF	TGTGCCAGCAGCTTAGCAACAGGGAATGGCTACACCTTC
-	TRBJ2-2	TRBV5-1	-	CASSLVPNTGELFF	TGCGCCAGCAGCTTGGTTCCAAACACCGGGGAGCTGTTTTTT
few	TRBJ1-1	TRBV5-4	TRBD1	CASSWDRVNTEAFF	TGTGCCAGCAGCTGGGACAGGGTTAACACTGAAGCTTTCTTT
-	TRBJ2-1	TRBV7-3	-	CASSAGRWGSYNEQFF	TGTGCCAGCAGTGCTGGGAGGTGGGGCTCCTACAATGAGCAGTTCTTC
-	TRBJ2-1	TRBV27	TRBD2	CASTPEAPRGDEQFF	TGTGCCAGCACCCCCGAGGCCCCTCGGGGGGATGAGCAGTTCTTC
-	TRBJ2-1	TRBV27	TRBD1	CASSFPRQGDNEQFF	TGTGCCAGCAGTTTCCCCCGGCAGGGGGACAATGAGCAGTTCTTC
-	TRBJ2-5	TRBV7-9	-	CASSLGTVSQETQYF	TGTGCCAGCAGCTTAGGGACAGTGAGTCAAGAGACCCAGTACTTC
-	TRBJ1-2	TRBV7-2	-	CASSLAAGGYGYTF	TGTGCCAGCAGCTTAGCGGCCGGAGGCTATGGCTACACCTTC
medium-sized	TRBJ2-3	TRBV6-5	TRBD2	CASRTGLAGTDTQYF	TGTGCCAGCAGAACGGGACTAGCGGGGACAGATACGCAGTATTTT
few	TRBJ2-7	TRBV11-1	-	CASSQADGHHQAYEQYF	TGTGCCAGCAGCCAGGCGGACGGGCACCACCAAGCCTACGAGCAGTACTTC
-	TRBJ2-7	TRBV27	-	CASSLSGNSYEQYF	TGTGCCAGCAGTTTATCCGGGAACTCCTACGAGCAGTACTTC
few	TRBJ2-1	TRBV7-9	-	CASCPFGQPDGDNEQFF	TGTGCCAGCTGCCCCTTCGGACAGCCTGATGGGGACAATGAGCAGTTCTTC
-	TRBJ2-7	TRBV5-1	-	CASSSANEQYF	TGCGCCAGCAGTTCTGCCAACGAGCAGTACTTC
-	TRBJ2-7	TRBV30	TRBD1	CASRDRGFSEQYF	TGTGCCTCCCGGGACAGGGGTTTTTCCGAGCAGTACTTC
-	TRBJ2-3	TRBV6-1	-	CASSPSGALYF	TGTGCCAGCAGCCCTTCCGGGGCTTTGTATTTT
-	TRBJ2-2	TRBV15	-	CATSRALPSGELFF	TGTGCCACCAGCAGAGCCCTCCCTTCCGGGGAGCTGTTTTTT
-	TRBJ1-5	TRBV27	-	CASSSPGINQPQHF	TGTGCCAGCAGTTCCCCAGGAATAAATCAGCCCCAGCATTTT
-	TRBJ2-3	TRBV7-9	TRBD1	CASSFPTRTGGTDTQYF	TGTGCCAGCAGCTTTCCGACCAGGACAGGGGGCACAGATACGCAGTATTTT
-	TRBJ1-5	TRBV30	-	CAWSVMGREPQHF	TGTGCCTGGAGTGTAATGGGTAGGGAGCCCCAGCATTTT
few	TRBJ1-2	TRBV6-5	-	CASSYISDRPYGYTF	TGTGCCAGCAGTTATATTTCGGACAGACCCTATGGCTACACCTTC
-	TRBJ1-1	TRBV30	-	CAWSVGQLMNTEAFF	TGTGCCTGGAGTGTAGGACAGCTTATGAACACTGAAGCTTTCTTT
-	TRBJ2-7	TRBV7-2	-	CASSLNGPFHEQYF	TGTGCCAGCAGCTTAAACGGACCCTTCCACGAGCAGTACTTC
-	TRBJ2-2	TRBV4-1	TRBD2	CASERGSNTGELFF	TGCGCCAGTGAGCGGGGGTCGAACACCGGGGAGCTGTTTTTT